One sample yielded the 18 T cell receptor beta chains listed below, sequenced in a study of shared clonotypes between healthy human individuals. Method: immunoSEQ multiplex PCR; TCRdb's copy keeps in-frame clones and lacks some. The sample includes 1.6 million or so clones, roughly 96% of them seen just once. Sequencing was done on a sample of naive CD4+ T cells sorted from blood. The subset here: CD45RA+ positively selected. These receptors originate from a man aged 30 to 45 in good health.

CDR3: CASSFVALAEQISSYNEQFF. The CDR3 DNA reads TGTGCCAGCAGCTTTGTAGCCCTAGCGGAGCAAATTAGCTCCTACAATGAGCAGTTCTTC. J is TRBJ2-1 and V is TRBV12-1; the table's D call, TRBD2, has no DNA check behind it. TRBV12-1 is a listed pseudogene. The CDR3 is made up of 20 amino acids.

The chain employs TRBV2 and TRBJ2-7; D unclear. Trimming left V 8 bases short and J 5 bases short, with 13 bases between. Germline lookup yields CDR1 SNHLY and CDR2 FYNNEI. The CDR3 is made up of 12 amino acids. CDR3 sequence reads: CASQGTANEQYF. CDR3 DNA: TGTGCCAGCCAAGGAACGGCGAACGAGCAGTACTTC.

For the CDR3, the DNA is TGTGCCAGCAGTCCACTAGCGAACCGGGGGCGCAAGCAGTATTTT. This translates into CASSPLANRGRKQYF. The genes are TRBV6-1 and TRBJ2-3; D possibly corresponds to TRBD2 (7 bases). The germline CDR1 and CDR2 sequences are MNHNS and SASEGT. The CDR3 has 15 amino acids. Trimming took 5 bases from V and 11 from J, leaving 23 bases between them.

The chain uses TRBV7-9 and TRBJ2-1; the match to TRBD2 covers 8 bases. With 5 bases clipped from V and 4 bases from J, the junction kept 16 bases outside the gene matches. This CDR3 spans 18 amino acids. Per germline, CDR1 SEHNR and CDR2 FQNEAQ (reference sequence). As DNA, the CDR3 is TGTGCCAGCAGCCCCCGAGGGGGTAGCGGGGTTATTTACAATGAGCAGTTCTTC. Encoded protein: CASSPRGGSGVIYNEQFF.

The chain uses TRBV11-2 and TRBJ2-7; 10 bases fit TRBD2. CDR1 is SGHAT, CDR2 FQNNGV, per germline. V lost 3 bases to trimming and J lost 0 bases; unmatched junction nucleotides: 2. This CDR3 spans 15 amino acids. CDR3 in amino acids: CASSLASGSSYEQYF. The CDR3, as DNA: TGTGCCAGCAGCTTGGCTAGCGGGAGCTCCTACGAGCAGTACTTC.

The chain links TRBV7-6 to TRBJ2-1; 9 nucleotides agree with TRBD1. Germline assignment: CDR1 SGHVS and CDR2 FNYEAQ. With 0 bases clipped from V and 9 bases from J, the junction kept 3 bases outside the gene matches. This CDR3 spans 14 amino acids. The DNA of the CDR3 is TGTGCCAGCAGCTTAGCGGGGACAGGGATTGAGCAGTTCTTC. Translation: CASSLAGTGIEQFF.

The chain is built from TRBV18 and TRBJ2-5; D is undetermined. V shed 3 bases and J shed 5 bases, with 13 bases lying between them. The CDR3 runs to 14 residues. Per germline, CDR1 KGHSH and CDR2 LQKENI. CDR3 nucleotides: TGTGCCAGCTCACCGGTCCCCAACGGGGAGACCCAGTACTTC. Amino acid sequence: CASSPVPNGETQYF.

V gene TRBV28 combines with J gene TRBJ1-1, with 7 positions matching TRBD1. V lost 6 bases and J lost 1; bases outside the gene matches: 8. This CDR3 has 15 residues. Per germline, CDR1 MDHEN and CDR2 SYDVKM. Written as DNA, the CDR3 is TGTGCCAGCAGATCCACCGGGACAGAGAACACTGAAGCTTTCTTT. This codes for CASRSTGTENTEAFF.

This clone has a single count. This chain connects TRBV29-1 to TRBJ2-7; D unclear. There are 13 residues in the CDR3. The germline V gene encodes CDR1 SQVTM and CDR2 ANQGSEA. Trimming took 4 bases from V and 8 from J, leaving 18 bases between them. The CDR3 nucleotides are TGCAGCGTTGCCCTAACACCATTCGGCAAGCAGTACTTC. It codes for CSVALTPFGKQYF.

The chain recombines TRBV28 with TRBJ2-7; D gene uncertain. V lost 3 bases to trimming and J lost 3 bases, with 12 bases between them. Germline assignment: CDR1 MDHEN and CDR2 SYDVKM. This CDR3 has 14 amino acids. The CDR3: CASSFPLKGYEQYF. DNA for the CDR3: TGTGCCAGCAGTTTTCCACTGAAAGGCTACGAGCAGTACTTC.

This clone was detected only once. This chain connects TRBV5-4 to TRBJ2-7; no clear D. V dropped 5 bases and J dropped 1 base, with 16 bases sitting between them. CDR3 length: 15 residues. CDR1 is SGHNT, CDR2 YYREEE, per germline (reference sequence). The CDR3 sequence is CASSSVWNGSYEQYF. For the CDR3, the DNA is TGTGCCAGCAGTTCGGTTTGGAACGGGTCCTACGAGCAGTACTTC.

This clone has a single count. J is TRBJ2-3 and V is TRBV5-1; maybe TRBD1 (6 bases). Trimming stripped 4 bases from V and 2 bases from J, with 11 bases between. This CDR3 has 14 amino acids. CDR1 is SGHRS, CDR2 YFSETQ, per germline. The CDR3 nucleotides are TGCGCCAGCAGCACGGGACAAGCCACAGATACGCAGTATTTT. Its protein product is CASSTGQATDTQYF.

V gene TRBV5-4 combines with J gene TRBJ2-1; perhaps TRBD2 as D (5 bases). The CDR3 is made up of 13 amino acids. V was pared by 4 bases and J by 9 bases, with 14 bases between. From germline, CDR1 is SGHNT and CDR2 YYREEE (reference sequence). The CDR3 region has the DNA TGTGCCAGCAGCCTATCGACGGGGATTGAGCAGTTCTTC. Translation gives CASSLSTGIEQFF.

The chain joins TRBV25-1 to TRBJ2-1; D tentatively reads TRBD1 or TRBD2 (5 bases each). Between the trimmed V and J ends, which lost 5 bases and 4 bases, there was a span of 6 bases. Per germline, CDR1 MGHDK and CDR2 SYGVNS. The CDR3 contains 12 residues. In DNA form, the CDR3 reads TGTGCCAGCAGTTGGGGGTACAATGAGCAGTTCTTC. Translation: CASSWGYNEQFF.

This clone has just one count. The rearrangement uses TRBV11-2 and TRBJ2-7; TRBD2 matches at 10 bases. The V gene end was trimmed by 0 bases and the J gene end by 2 bases; junction bases not matched to a gene: 10. The V gene's germline CDR1 is SGHAT and CDR2 FQNNGV. The CDR3 covers 18 residues. The CDR3 DNA reads as TGTGCCAGCAGCTTAGAAAAAGCCCTAGCGGGAGTCCCCTACGAGCAGTACTTC. Protein product: CASSLEKALAGVPYEQYF.

Written as DNA, the CDR3 is TGTGCCAGCAGTTTGGTAGAGTACCAAGAGACCCAGTACTTC. This encodes CASSLVEYQETQYF. The J gene is TRBJ2-5, the V gene TRBV28; no firm D call. Germline CDR1 reads MDHEN; CDR2 reads SYDVKM. This CDR3 contains 14 residues. V was trimmed by 3 bases and J by 0 bases, leaving 8 bases between them. Full variable domain (outside the CDR3, taken from reference TRBV28 and TRBJ2-5): DVKVTQSSRYLVKRTGEKVFLECVQDMDHENMFWYRQDPGLGLRLIYFSYDVKMKEKGDIPEGYSVSREKKERFSLILESASTNQTSMYLCASSLVEYQETQYFGPGTRLLVL.

This sequence joins TRBV2 and TRBJ1-1; D uncertain. Germline CDR1 and CDR2: SNHLY and FYNNEI. This CDR3 has 13 amino acids. Trimming took off 4 bases at V and 0 bases at J, with 6 bases between the two ends. The CDR3 region is CASSVYMNTEAFF. Written as DNA, the CDR3 is TGTGCCAGCAGTGTTTATATGAACACTGAAGCTTTCTTT.

This chain connects TRBV5-1 to TRBJ2-3, with D perhaps TRBD1 or TRBD2 (5 bases each). Trimming cost V 0 bases and J 2 bases, with 16 bases left between them. The CDR3 is 17 residues long. Germline CDR1 is SGHRS and CDR2 is YFSETQ. The DNA for the CDR3 is TGCGCCAGCAGCTTGGAGGGGCTAGCCATAAACACAGATACGCAGTATTTT. It is translated as CASSLEGLAINTDTQYF.